This T cell receptor (beta chain) originates from a study of immune evolution from preneoplasia to lung adenocarcinoma (dated by TCRdb to the early 2020s). About the study as a whole: No AAH lesions showed HLA loss of heterozygosity, compared with around 7% of AIS, roughly 15% of MIA and around 35% of ADC lesions. Immune contexture across lung adenocarcinoma precursors and invasive adenocarcinoma was profiled using immune gene expression, TCR sequencing and multiplex immunofluorescence. Resected precursor lesions (AAH, AIS, MIA) and invasive adenocarcinomas were compared against paired morphologically normal lung tissue. Sample size was based on specimen availability rather than a prior power calculation. The immune data were combined with whole exome sequencing and methylation data from the same cohort of nodules. In total, the cohort included some 54 patients with pulmonary nodules, all of whom underwent surgical resection. A total of some 51 patients contributed TCR sequencing data. According to the study, about 100 samples were used for TCR sequencing. POLYSOLVER was used to infer Class I HLA alleles from exome data, and LOHHLA was used to detect allele-specific HLA loss.

Between 2014 and 2017, the patients underwent resection in either Japan or China. Two lung cancer pathologists independently confirmed the histologic diagnosis of each case on H&E slides. Premalignant or tumor cells were enriched for nucleic acid extraction by macro-dissection performed after pathologic assessment. DNA was isolated from FFPE tissue using the AllPrep DNA/RNA FFPE Kit. General study outcomes and caveats: Top T cell clone frequencies were highest in normal lung and appeared to decrease progressively from AAH through AIS, MIA and invasive adenocarcinoma. The highest T cell clonality was observed in KRAS-mutant nodules compared with EGFR-mutant or double wild-type lesions. Normal lung showed the highest clonality, whereas later-stage lesions appeared to have higher T cell density and diversity but lower clonality. Because all patients came from Japan and China, whether the findings apply to Western populations was uncertain. The findings were based on association rather than direct causation, and larger cohorts with long-term follow-up and longitudinal biopsies were deemed needed.

Concerning this clone itself: The specificity of this receptor is unknown. Per-nucleotide qualities are absent, and no much larger clonotype sits a single base away.

CDR1 and CDR2 were assigned from the germline V gene (reference sequence) as MNHEY and SMNVEV. Spanning cysteine to phenylalanine, the CDR3 consists of 15 amino acids. The read is trimmed to its CDR3 DNA, 45 bases read in frame from base 1. The germline V and J ends show losses of 6 bases and 0 bases respectively, and no gene match explains 7 bases of the junction. TCR beta CDR3 regions were sequenced from DNA using the immunoSEQ hsTCRbeta Kit. On the study's bioinformatics: TCR sequencing data were analysed with the ImmunoSEQ Analyzer. T cell clonality was defined as 1 minus Pielou's evenness, as computed on productive rearrangements. T cell diversity was measured with the inverse Simpson index on productive templates. T cell density was defined as TCR beta template counts normalized to usable DNA, with usable DNA estimated by amplification and sequencing of housekeeping genes. TCR metrics were compared across histologic stages using two-sided Kruskal-Wallis tests. Sourced from immuneACCESS, this table was stored by TCRdb with only in-frame sequences that have V and J called. A share of the clones is absent; for the studies checked, an unresolved V gene accounts for under half, and the remainder has no known explanation. That table gives V, J and clone size, and the DNA gave D and trimming. For this sample the table gives 10,000 or so clones, of which 75% to 85% were detected only once. The top ten hold approximately 9.1% of the sample.

What was sequenced was FFPE minimally invasive lung adenocarcinoma tissue. What this sample's cell subset or site label stands for: micro-invasive lung adenocarcinoma (MIA). This sequence uses TRBV27 and TRBJ2-7; 8 bases in the middle match TRBD1. The sequence was collected from an older donor with lung adenocarcinoma. The CDR3 reads as follows: CASSRGTGVSYEQYF. The bases read TGTGCCAGCAGCCGCGGGACAGGCGTCTCCTACGAGCAGTACTTC.